The sequence of this T cell receptor (beta chain) was determined in a study of cytomegalovirus exposure and HLA in healthy donors. The study, taken as a whole, reports: A later analysis found most CMV-associated TCR beta chains apparently HLA-restricted. More clonal expansion characterized HLA-associated TCR beta chains than equally common others in a later analysis. The study flagged approximately 180 TCR beta chains as cytomegalovirus-associated.

13 Jbeta primers and 60 Vbeta primers were used for the PCR. Original processing methods: Around 11 million of some 80 million unique TCR beta chains were shared, per a later count. Method: immunoSEQ multiplex PCR; TCRdb's copy keeps in-frame clones and lacks some. Clonal size and the V and J genes are those of that table, whereas D and trimming came from the DNA. The listing contains about 34,000 clones. In the case of this clone: What it recognizes is unknown.

Trimming cost V 0 bases and J 7 bases, with 11 bases left between them. Germline V gives CDR1 SGDLS, CDR2 YYNGEE. CDR3 length: 13 amino acids. The receptor comes from a woman in her thirties or forties in good health and CMV-seropositive. The sample was PBMCs. The chain carries TRBV9 and TRBJ2-7, with a possible D match to TRBD2 (5 bases). The CDR3 sequence is CASSVVLGGEQYF. DNA for the CDR3: TGTGCCAGCAGCGTAGTACTAGGAGGTGAGCAGTACTTC.